Shown below are 15 T cell receptor beta chains from a single sample sequenced in a study of human T cells and chemical hapten exposure. One entry per CDR3 protein, called by TCRdb with MiXCR from the RACE reads. The data contain 95,000 or so distinct CDR3 sequences, 10% to 13% of them singletons. Time point in this sample: patch test 1, 2 weeks after DPC sensitization. Documented treatment: therapeutic diphenylcyclopropenone sensitization with weekly scalp DPC. The specimen comprised whole blood, sampled in connection with sensitization to the hapten diphenylcyclopropenone (DPC). These receptors all come from a man aged 35 to 55 with alopecia areata. Some clones in this sample may be carry-over from other donors' samples.

This sequence joins TRBV9 and TRBJ2-1, with 12 bases lining up with TRBD2. V lost 4 bases and J lost 8; bases outside the gene matches: 10. The CDR3 is 16 residues long. CDR1 is SGDLS and CDR2 is YYNGEE in the germline V gene. CDR3 DNA sequence: TGTGCCAGCAGCTTTTCTAGCGGGAGGGCCTTCGATGAGCAGTTCTTC. Amino acids: CASSFSSGRAFDEQFF.

DNA for the CDR3: TGCGCCAGCAGCCAACGGACGGGGAACACCGGGGAGCTGTTTTTT. Translation gives CASSQRTGNTGELFF. V gene TRBV4-3 combines with J gene TRBJ2-2; D is unclear. The CDR3 covers 15 residues. The V gene's germline CDR1 is LGHNA and CDR2 YSLEER. Trimming pared 2 bases from V and 1 base from J, leaving 8 bases between.

The CDR3 loop reads CASSSGLADTDTQYF. In DNA, the CDR3 is TGTGCCAGCAGTTCCGGACTAGCGGACACAGATACGCAGTATTTT. The chain has TRBV6-2 or TRBV6-3 and TRBJ2-3, with TRBD2 matching over 10 bases. This CDR3 has 15 residues. V was clipped by 4 bases and J by 2 bases; unmatched bases: 3. Germline loops: CDR1 MNHEY, CDR2 SVGEGT.

This clonotype was recorded many times. Here the CDR3 reads CASSPTYMRYNEQFF. CDR3 sequence (DNA): TGTGCCAGCAGCCCAACCTACATGCGGTACAATGAGCAGTTCTTC. The gene calls are TRBV14 and TRBJ2-1; D unresolved. The CDR3 is 15 residues long. Germline V CDR1 and CDR2: SGHDN, FVKESK. With 4 bases removed from V and 4 bases from J, the gap between germline ends came to 14 bases.

In this sample, this clonotype turned up a few times. V usage is TRBV3-1 and J usage is TRBJ2-5; D is perhaps TRBD1 or TRBD2 (6 bases each). V lost 3 bases to trimming and J lost 5 bases, with 13 bases between them. This CDR3 has 14 amino acids. CDR1 and CDR2 from the germline V gene are LGHDT and YNNKEL (reference sequence). The CDR3 nucleotides read TGTGCCAGCAGCCACAACGGAGGGGGTGAGACCCAGTACTTC. Protein sequence: CASSHNGGGETQYF.

Turning to this clonotype: This clone may be a read error of a much larger clone one base away. CDR3 sequence: CASSDSPRDTQYF. The CDR3 DNA sequence: TGTGCCAGCAGTGATTCTCCCCGGGATACGCAGTATTTT. The chain employs TRBV6-1 and TRBJ2-3; D gene uncertain. CDR3 length equals 13 residues. Trimming cost V 3 bases and J 6 bases, with 10 bases left between them. Per the germline V gene, CDR1 is MNHNS and CDR2 is SASEGT.

The chain joins TRBV20-1 to TRBJ2-7; TRBD2 aligns across 13 bases. The CDR3 is made up of 17 amino acids. Germline values: CDR1 DFQATT, CDR2 SNEGSKA (reference sequence). After removal of 0 bases from V and 4 bases from J, the junction contained 9 bases not matched to a gene. DNA for the CDR3: TGCAGTGCTAGAGATCTGTCCGGACTAGCGGGAGATTACGAGCAGTACTTC. This gives the protein CSARDLSGLAGDYEQYF.

This CDR3 reads CASSRSPSTSGNTDTQYF. As DNA, the CDR3 is TGTGCCAGCAGCCGCTCCCCTTCGACTAGCGGAAACACAGATACGCAGTATTTT. The rearrangement links TRBV7-3 to TRBJ2-3; 9 bases are shared with TRBD2. CDR3 length equals 18 residues. Germline V CDR1 and CDR2: SGHTA, FQGTGA. The junction had 14 bases not matched to a gene; V was cut back by 5 bases and J by 2 bases. The full variable domain, with the rest looked up from reference TRBV7-3 and TRBJ2-3, is GAGVSQTPSNKVTEKGKYVELRCDPISGHTALYWYRQSLGQGPEFLIYFQGTGAADDSGLPNDRFFAVRPEGSVSTLKIQRTERGDSAVYLCASSRSPSTSGNTDTQYFGPGTRLTVL.

The rearrangement joins TRBV11-2 to TRBJ2-1; TRBD2 aligns across 12 bases. V shed 1 base, J shed 13 bases, and the junction held 8 bases outside the gene matches. The CDR3 loop spans 15 amino acids. Germline V gene sequence: CDR1 SGHAT, CDR2 FQNNGV. CDR3 protein: CASSLATSGSVYQFF. CDR3 in DNA: TGTGCCAGCAGCTTAGCGACTAGCGGGAGTGTTTATCAGTTCTTC.

The rearrangement joins TRBV20-1 to TRBJ1-1, with D maybe TRBD1 (5 bases). Germline assignment: CDR1 DFQATT and CDR2 SNEGSKA (reference sequence). V lost 2 bases and J 10 bases, leaving 26 bases between the germline ends. The CDR3 contains 16 residues. The chain's CDR3 is CSARKTRTGGFRPAFF. DNA for the CDR3: TGCAGTGCTAGAAAGACCCGGACGGGGGGTTTCCGTCCAGCTTTCTTT.

This clonotype was picked up a small number of times. The rearrangement uses TRBV2 and TRBJ2-2; D gene uncertain. Trimming removed 6 bases at V and 2 bases at J, with 4 bases between. Germline CDR1 reads SNHLY; CDR2 reads FYNNEI. The CDR3 covers 12 residues. The DNA for the CDR3 is TGTGCCAGCAGGAAAAACACCGGGGAGCTGTTTTTT. This gives the protein CASRKNTGELFF.

This clonotype was recorded many times. The V call is TRBV29-1, the J call TRBJ1-6; D might be TRBD1 (5 bases). The V end lost 6 bases, the J end lost 13 bases, and 28 bases lay between the germline ends. Germline V gene sequence: CDR1 SQVTM, CDR2 ANQGSEA. The CDR3 is 16 amino acids. The CDR3 DNA follows: TGCAGCGTAGGCCTAACAGGAGAACTATTCGTTTACCCCCTCCACTTT. It translates to CSVGLTGELFVYPLHF.

The V call is TRBV20-1, the J call TRBJ1-4; D is perhaps TRBD1 (5 bases). Trimming took off 2 bases at V and 5 bases at J, with 12 bases between the two ends. This CDR3 is 14 amino acids long. CDR1 DFQATT and CDR2 SNEGSKA come from the germline V gene (reference sequence). The CDR3, as DNA: TGCAGTGCTAGACTAACAGGTCACAATGAAAAACTGTTTTTT. Translated: CSARLTGHNEKLFF.

The table lists this clonotype with many counts. The chain carries TRBV11-2 and TRBJ1-2; D is unresolved. This CDR3 is 12 amino acids long. Germline CDR1 SGHAT, CDR2 FQNNGV. V was shortened by 4 bases and J by 2 bases, with 5 bases between the two germline ends. CDR3 loop: CASSSENYGYTF. In DNA, the CDR3 is TGTGCCAGCAGCTCCGAGAACTATGGCTACACCTTC.

This clonotype was seen a handful of times. The chain employs TRBV10-2 and TRBJ2-3; perhaps D is TRBD1 or TRBD2 (5 bases each). The germline CDR1 and CDR2 sequences are WSHSY and SAAADI. The CDR3 runs to 15 residues. V gave up 10 bases and J gave up 6 bases, with 23 bases separating them. The CDR3 spells CATKERDLGVDTQYF. In nucleotides, the CDR3 is TGCGCCACCAAGGAACGGGACCTGGGCGTTGATACGCAGTATTTT.